These T cell receptor beta chains were read from a single sample in a study of CD8 T cells in ankylosing spondylitis. TCRdb independently ran MiXCR on the 5' RACE reads; one entry per CDR3 protein. The data contain some 840,000 distinct CDR3 sequences, about an eighth of them singletons. The sample was blood, either unsorted or a sorted T cell fraction (not recorded which). Receptor source: a male donor with ankylosing spondylitis. Both conserved end residues are part of each CDR3. A D gene is named only where the DNA matches it firmly. Part of the rows lack a size; the others show once, few, many or a class for expanded clones.

d_call: TRBD2
v_call: TRBV4-1
clone_size: few
j_call: TRBJ2-5
cdr3_nt: TGCGCCAGCAGCCGAGGGACTAGCGGACCCCCGACGGAGACCCAGTACTTC
cdr3_aa: CASSRGTSGPPTETQYF

d_call: TRBD1
v_call: TRBV11-2
clone_size: NA
j_call: TRBJ2-6
cdr3_nt: TGTGCCAGCAGGGCCGGACAGGGCGCTACGTCTGGGGCCAACGTCCTGACTTTC
cdr3_aa: CASRAGQGATSGANVLTF

d_call: NA
v_call: TRBV20-1
clone_size: few
j_call: TRBJ2-7
cdr3_nt: TGCAGTGTCCAGGTGGATTCCTACGAGCAGTACTTC
cdr3_aa: CSVQVDSYEQYF

d_call: TRBD2
v_call: TRBV20-1
clone_size: few
j_call: TRBJ2-5
cdr3_nt: TGCAGTGCTAGAGCCTCCGGCCGGGAGGCTGAGACCCAGTACTTC
cdr3_aa: CSARASGREAETQYF

d_call: NA
v_call: TRBV28
clone_size: few
j_call: TRBJ2-1
cdr3_nt: TGTGCCAGCAGGACTTTTGGGGAGCAGTTCTTC
cdr3_aa: CASRTFGEQFF

d_call: NA
v_call: TRBV11-3
clone_size: few
j_call: TRBJ2-2
cdr3_nt: TGTGCCAGCAGCGCTGAGGCCGCAACGGGGGTCGGGGAGCTGTTTTTT
cdr3_aa: CASSAEAATGVGELFF

d_call: NA
v_call: TRBV4-2
clone_size: NA
j_call: TRBJ2-1
cdr3_nt: TGTGCCAGCAGCCAGGGGGACCTAGGCGCCTACAATGAGCAGTTCTTC
cdr3_aa: CASSQGDLGAYNEQFF

d_call: NA
v_call: TRBV20-1
clone_size: few
j_call: TRBJ1-5
cdr3_nt: TGCAGTGCCAGGGGACATTATACCAATCAGCCCCAGCATTTT
cdr3_aa: CSARGHYTNQPQHF

d_call: NA
v_call: TRBV2
clone_size: NA
j_call: TRBJ1-5
cdr3_nt: TGTGCCAGCAGTGATTGGGGGAATAGCAATCAGCCCCAGCATTTT
cdr3_aa: CASSDWGNSNQPQHF

d_call: NA
v_call: TRBV12-3/TRBV12-4
clone_size: NA
j_call: TRBJ2-6
cdr3_nt: TGTGCCAGCACCAATCCCCTCGGTTCCGGGTCTGGGGCCAACGTCCTGACTTTC
cdr3_aa: CASTNPLGSGSGANVLTF

d_call: NA
v_call: TRBV20-1
clone_size: NA
j_call: TRBJ1-4
cdr3_nt: TGCAGTGCTAGAGATGTAGGGACTGGGTTACTGTTTTTT
cdr3_aa: CSARDVGTGLLFF

d_call: NA
v_call: TRBV5-1
clone_size: many
j_call: TRBJ1-6
cdr3_nt: TGCGCCAGCAGCTTTGGGGCCGACTATAATTCACCCCTCCACTTT
cdr3_aa: CASSFGADYNSPLHF

d_call: NA
v_call: TRBV12-3/TRBV12-4
clone_size: NA
j_call: TRBJ2-1
cdr3_nt: TGTGCCAGCAGTTTTTCCGGGATGAATGAGCAGTTCTTC
cdr3_aa: CASSFSGMNEQFF

d_call: NA
v_call: TRBV5-1
clone_size: few
j_call: TRBJ2-1
cdr3_nt: TGCGCCAGCAGCTGGTGGTTGGGGAGCAATGAGCAGTTCTTC
cdr3_aa: CASSWWLGSNEQFF

d_call: NA
v_call: TRBV20-1
clone_size: many
j_call: TRBJ2-4
cdr3_nt: TGCAGTGCTAGACACAGGATAGCCAAAAACATTCAGTACTTC
cdr3_aa: CSARHRIAKNIQYF

d_call: TRBD1
v_call: TRBV6-1
clone_size: NA
j_call: TRBJ1-6
cdr3_nt: TGTGCCAGCAGTAGACAGGGAAATAATTCACCCCTCCACTTT
cdr3_aa: CASSRQGNNSPLHF

d_call: TRBD1
v_call: TRBV4-3
clone_size: many
j_call: TRBJ1-2
cdr3_nt: TGCGCCAGCAGCCAAGCCGCAACACAGGGGGCTGGTGGCTACACCTTC
cdr3_aa: CASSQAATQGAGGYTF

d_call: TRBD1
v_call: TRBV20-1
clone_size: few
j_call: TRBJ1-2
cdr3_nt: TGCAGTGCTCTGGGCTGGGACAGCTATGGCTACACCTTC
cdr3_aa: CSALGWDSYGYTF

d_call: TRBD1
v_call: TRBV20-1
clone_size: many
j_call: TRBJ1-1
cdr3_nt: TGCAGTGCTAGTAAGGGGGCACTGAACACTGAAGCTTTCTTT
cdr3_aa: CSASKGALNTEAFF

d_call: TRBD2
v_call: TRBV9
clone_size: NA
j_call: TRBJ2-1
cdr3_nt: TGTGCCAGCAGCACGAGGACTAGCGGGAGTGGTAGGGCCTACAATGAGCAGTTCTTC
cdr3_aa: CASSTRTSGSGRAYNEQFF

d_call: NA
v_call: TRBV5-1
clone_size: NA
j_call: TRBJ2-1
cdr3_nt: TGCGCCAGCAGCTTCCACAGTACTTCCTACAATGAGCAGTTCTTC
cdr3_aa: CASSFHSTSYNEQFF

d_call: NA
v_call: TRBV7-9
clone_size: few
j_call: TRBJ1-1
cdr3_nt: TGTGCCAGCAGCCCCTGGATAGAGGGGTTCACTGAAGCTTTCTTT
cdr3_aa: CASSPWIEGFTEAFF

d_call: NA
v_call: TRBV7-9
clone_size: few
j_call: TRBJ2-5
cdr3_nt: TGTGCCAGCAGCTTAGGGAGGTCCCGACGGGGAGAGACCCAGTACTTC
cdr3_aa: CASSLGRSRRGETQYF

d_call: TRBD1
v_call: TRBV7-9
clone_size: NA
j_call: TRBJ1-2
cdr3_nt: TGTGCCAGCAGCTTAGTAGGACAGGGCCAAGATGGCTACACCTTC
cdr3_aa: CASSLVGQGQDGYTF